The present T cell receptor (beta chain) was sequenced within a study of blood T cell repertoires in COVID-19. Background on the study: Samples taken during acute and convalescent COVID-19 were collected in the United States, Italy and Spain. The cDNA or gDNA used as material had been derived from T cells, B-cell-depleted T cells, or PBMCs.

The CDR3 totals 17 residues. The Seattle patients, enrolled during active infection, were followed longitudinally. Original analysis: Amplification of reference gene primers was used by the study to estimate nucleated cell counts. TCRdb's copy holds only in-frame clones and misses some; the assay was immunoSEQ multiplex PCR. V and J calls plus clone size are reproduced from that table; the DNA served to infer D and trimming. This sample has about 230,000 clones; 85% occur once, and the top ten carry approximately 5%. The V call is TRBV21-1, the J call TRBJ1-2; the DNA was not compared with TRBD1, the D call given in the table. TRBV21-1 is reported as a pseudogene. The clonotype was recovered from a man aged 50 to 60 with COVID-19, enrolled during active disease. What was sequenced was peripheral blood. In DNA, the CDR3 is TGTGCCAGCAGCAAAGCGCTCTCGGCAGGGGGCATCTATGGCTACACCTTC. Translating it yields CASSKALSAGGIYGYTF.